These 10 T cell receptor beta chains originate from one sample sequenced in a study of CD8+ T cells in alopecia areata. Treatment here: oral pan-JAK inhibitor, 5-10 mg twice daily. In each case, RNA was isolated and then reverse transcribed into cDNA as the sequencing template. This table comes from immunoSEQ multiplex PCR, and its TCRdb copy is limited to in-frame clones, with some not included. In the table there are fewer than 150,000 clones, 56% of which are singletons. This specimen consisted of CD4+ T cells sorted from blood, obtained at week 24, from a patient treated with tofacitinib. These receptors all come from a human donor with alopecia areata.

The rearrangement links TRBV7-2 to TRBJ2-3, with 10 bases matching TRBD2. Germline CDR1 and CDR2: SGHTA and FQGNSA. Trimming took 4 bases from V and 2 from J; bases not matched to a gene: 3. The CDR3 length is 15 residues. The CDR3 sequence is CASSSSGGATDTQYF. The DNA of the CDR3 is TGTGCCAGCAGCTCCAGCGGGGGGGCCACAGATACGCAGTATTTT.

This clone appeared a single time. The chain carries TRBV7-2 and TRBJ1-5; no firm D call. V was trimmed by 5 bases and J by 6 bases, leaving 17 bases between them. Per germline, CDR1 SGHTA and CDR2 FQGNSA. The CDR3 extends over 15 amino acids. The CDR3 nucleotides are TGTGCCAGCAGCACCCAAGGAGGAGGGCTTCAGCCCCAGCATTTT. It specifies CASSTQGGGLQPQHF.

The chain is built from TRBV25-1 and TRBJ2-7; D uncertain. Germline CDR1 reads MGHDK; CDR2 reads SYGVNS. The V and J ends lost 3 bases and 2 bases respectively, with 11 bases between them. This CDR3 spans 14 amino acids. CDR3 in DNA: TGTGCCAGCAGTGACTACGGCATAGCCTACGAGCAGTACTTC. It codes for CASSDYGIAYEQYF.

The CDR3 region has the DNA TGTGCCAGCAGTTGGGACATCTACGAGCAGTACTTC. Translation gives CASSWDIYEQYF. The chain employs TRBV2 and TRBJ2-7; D may be TRBD1 (6 bases). The CDR3 is made up of 12 amino acids. V was cut by 5 bases and J by 3 bases, with 8 bases left in between. Germline values: CDR1 SNHLY, CDR2 FYNNEI.

This clone was counted between two and nine times. V usage is TRBV2 and J usage is TRBJ2-5; the match to TRBD2 covers 9 bases. The germline V gene encodes CDR1 SNHLY and CDR2 FYNNEI. The CDR3 is 13 amino acids. Trimming at V came to 10 bases and at J to 4 bases, leaving 7 bases not matched to a gene. The CDR3 loop is CAKGTSRGETQYF. DNA for the CDR3: TGTGCCAAGGGGACTAGCCGGGGAGAGACCCAGTACTTC.

The chain uses TRBV7-2 and TRBJ2-2; 8 bases match TRBD1. Trimming took 1 base from V and 5 from J; bases not matched to a gene: 6. Germline V lookup: CDR1 SGHTA, CDR2 FQGNSA. The CDR3 runs to 16 residues. The CDR3 protein is CASSLVAGGGTGELFF. The CDR3 DNA is TGTGCCAGCAGCTTAGTGGCAGGGGGCGGGACCGGGGAGCTGTTTTTT.

The chain is built from TRBV2 and TRBJ1-2; D unclear. CDR1 is SNHLY and CDR2 is FYNNEI in the germline V gene. V dropped 5 bases and J dropped 2 bases, with 9 bases sitting between them. This CDR3 region has 13 residues. The DNA of the CDR3 is TGTGCCAGCAGTTTGACCCCCAACTATGGCTACACCTTC. Amino acid sequence: CASSLTPNYGYTF.

The chain combines TRBV7-2 with TRBJ2-7, with 13 bases lining up with TRBD2. The V gene end was trimmed by 4 bases and the J gene end by 8 bases; junction bases not matched to a gene: 5. The CDR3 length is 14 residues. Per the germline V gene, CDR1 is SGHTA and CDR2 is FQGNSA. CDR3 DNA: TGTGCCAGCAGCTCACTAGCGGGGGGGCCGAAGCAGTACTTC. It encodes CASSSLAGGPKQYF.

The chain carries TRBV29-1 and TRBJ1-3; 8 bases are a match to TRBD1. The CDR3 has 16 amino acids. V lost 5 bases and J lost 0; bases outside the gene matches: 9. The germline V gene has CDR1 SQVTM and CDR2 ANQGSEA. The DNA for the CDR3 is TGCAGCGTTATCCTGCGGGGACAGGCCTCTGGAAACACCATATATTTT. This codes for CSVILRGQASGNTIYF.

This chain joins TRBV7-2 and TRBJ2-3; perhaps TRBD1 as D (5 bases). With 4 bases removed from V and 0 bases from J, the gap between germline ends came to 11 bases. Germline assignment: CDR1 SGHTA and CDR2 FQGNSA. The CDR3 totals 15 residues. CDR3 bases: TGTGCCAGCAGCTCGCGATCAGGGAGCACAGATACGCAGTATTTT. This codes for CASSSRSGSTDTQYF.